The 9 T cell receptor beta chains reported below all come from one sample, sequenced in a study of blood T cells in healthy people across ages. For the second PCR, which ran for about 7 to 11 cycles, a sample-barcoded 5' primer and a J-beta primer mix were used. TCRdb passed the 5' RACE reads through MiXCR, listing each CDR3 protein once. Found here are 760,000 or so distinct CDR3 sequences, roughly 25% of them singletons; the top ten hold 9.4%. This sample was shared with a second study, whose subject was T cells of mothers and their children.

Input material: blood. The receptor set was obtained from a boy between 10 and 17 years old in good health.

This clonotype has a handful of counts. The chain recombines TRBV3-1 with TRBJ2-5; 8 bases map to TRBD2. The J segment lost 4 bases and the V segment lost 5 bases, leaving 6 bases of the junction unmatched. Per germline, CDR1 LGHDT and CDR2 YNNKEL (reference sequence). CDR3 size: 14 residues. CDR3 nucleotide sequence: TGTGCCAGCAGCGAGACTAGCGCACGAGAGACCCAGTACTTC. Translation gives CASSETSARETQYF.

The chain is built from TRBV28 and TRBJ2-3; D uncertain. Trimming left V 2 bases short and J 0 bases short, with 6 bases between. The CDR3 covers 14 residues. The germline V gene has CDR1 MDHEN and CDR2 SYDVKM. Here the CDR3 DNA reads TGTGCCAGCAGTTTAGTGCCTAGCACAGATACGCAGTATTTT. This codes for CASSLVPSTDTQYF.

This clonotype was seen repeatedly, ten times or more. This chain links TRBV6-6 with TRBJ2-5; 7 positions agree with TRBD1. The J call may be faulty, since TRBJ2-7 better matches the DNA end. The CDR3 covers 15 residues. CDR1 is MNHNY and CDR2 is SVGAGI in the germline V gene (reference sequence). The CDR3 DNA sequence: TGTGCCAGCAGTACCACAGGGGCCATAATCTACGAGCAGTACTTC. The encoded protein is CASSTTGAIIYEQYF.

The V gene is TRBV28, the J gene TRBJ2-5, with TRBD1 identical over 8 bases. After removal of 3 bases from V and 3 bases from J, the junction contained 6 bases not matched to a gene. CDR3 length: 15 amino acids. Germline lookup yields CDR1 MDHEN and CDR2 SYDVKM. Here the CDR3 reads CASSFAGQGEETQYF. The CDR3 nucleotides read TGTGCCAGCAGTTTTGCAGGACAGGGCGAAGAGACCCAGTACTTC.

CDR3 in DNA: TGTGCCAGCAGTGGACTTTGGGACAATAACTATGGCTACACCTTC. Encoded protein: CASSGLWDNNYGYTF. V is TRBV25-1 and J is TRBJ1-2; possible D gene TRBD1, 6 bases. The CDR3 covers 15 residues. The V and J ends lost 4 bases and 1 base respectively, with 13 bases between them. Per the germline V gene, CDR1 is MGHDK and CDR2 is SYGVNS.

J is TRBJ2-7 and V is TRBV7-9; the D gene is possibly TRBD2 (6 bases). The germline CDR1 and CDR2 sequences are SEHNR and FQNEAQ (reference sequence). This CDR3 has 12 amino acids. Trimming left V 3 bases short and J 9 bases short, with 12 bases between. The DNA for the CDR3 is TGTGCCAGCAGCTTGGGGAATAGCGGGCAGTACTTC. Translated, it gives CASSLGNSGQYF. Variable domain in full (rest from reference TRBV7-9 and TRBJ2-7): DTGVSQNPRHKITKRGQNVTFRCDPISEHNRLYWYRQTLGQGPEFLTYFQNEAQLEKSRLLSDRFSAERPKGSFSTLEIQRTEQGDSAMYLCASSLGNSGQYFGPGTRLTVT.

This clonotype came up a few times. The chain joins TRBV9 to TRBJ2-4; D remains unclear. The CDR3 has 14 amino acids. V shed 1 base and J shed 0 bases, with 5 bases lying between them. CDR1 and CDR2 (germline): SGDLS, YYNGEE. CDR3 DNA: TGTGCCAGCAGCGTATCGGCAGCCAAAAACATTCAGTACTTC. Its translation is CASSVSAAKNIQYF.

The chain couples TRBV27 to TRBJ1-4; the match to TRBD1 covers 10 bases. J gave up 7 bases and V 4 bases, and 3 bases lay outside the gene matches. Germline CDR1 and CDR2: MNHEY and SMNVEV (reference sequence). The CDR3 loop spans 14 amino acids. The CDR3 DNA reads as TGTGCCAGCAGTTCAGACAGGGGGCTTGAAAAACTGTTTTTT. Residues: CASSSDRGLEKLFF.

This clonotype appeared a few times. V is TRBV6-5 and J is TRBJ1-4; unclear D gene. CDR3 size: 16 residues. CDR1 and CDR2 (germline): MNHEY, SVGAGI. V was shortened by 4 bases and J by 8 bases, with 20 bases between the two germline ends. CDR3 in DNA: TGTGCCAGCAGTTCCCTACCAGGACTACCTACCGAAAAACTGTTTTTT. It translates to CASSSLPGLPTEKLFF.